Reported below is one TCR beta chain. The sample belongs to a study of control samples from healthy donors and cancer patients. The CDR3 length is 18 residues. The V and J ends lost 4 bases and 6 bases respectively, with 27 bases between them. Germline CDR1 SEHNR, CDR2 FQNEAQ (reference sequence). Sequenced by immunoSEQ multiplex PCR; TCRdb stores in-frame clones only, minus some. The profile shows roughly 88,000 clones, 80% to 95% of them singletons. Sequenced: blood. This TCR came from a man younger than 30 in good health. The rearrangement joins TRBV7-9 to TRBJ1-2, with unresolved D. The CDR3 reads CASSSPPHQQAKMHGYTF. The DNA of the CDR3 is TGTGCCAGCAGCTCCCCCCCCCACCAACAAGCGAAAATGCATGGCTACACCTTC.